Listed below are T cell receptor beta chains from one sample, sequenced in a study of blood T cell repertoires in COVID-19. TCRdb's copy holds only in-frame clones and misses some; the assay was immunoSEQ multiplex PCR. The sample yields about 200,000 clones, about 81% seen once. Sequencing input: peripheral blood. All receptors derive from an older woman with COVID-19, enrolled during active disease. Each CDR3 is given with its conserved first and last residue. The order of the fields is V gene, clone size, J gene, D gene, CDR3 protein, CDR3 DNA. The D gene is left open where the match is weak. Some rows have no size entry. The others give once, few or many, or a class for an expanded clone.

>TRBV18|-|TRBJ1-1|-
CASSPNNMNTEAFF
TGTGCCAGCTCACCAAACAACATGAACACTGAAGCTTTCTTT
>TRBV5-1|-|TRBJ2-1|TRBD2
CASSLGATSGRNEQFF
TGCGCCAGCAGCTTGGGGGCGACTAGCGGGAGGAATGAGCAGTTCTTC
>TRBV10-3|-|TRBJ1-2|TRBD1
CAISESGQGSYTF
TGTGCCATCAGTGAGTCGGGACAGGGTAGCTACACCTTC
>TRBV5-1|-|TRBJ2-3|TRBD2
CASRPSGLLTDTQYF
TGCGCCAGCAGGCCTAGCGGGCTCCTAACAGATACGCAGTATTTT
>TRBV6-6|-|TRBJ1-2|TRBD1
CASSYSDRDGYTF
TGTGCCAGCAGTTACTCGGACAGGGATGGCTACACCTTC
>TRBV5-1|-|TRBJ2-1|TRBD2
CASSLLAGSYNEQFF
TGCGCCAGCAGCCTGCTAGCGGGCAGCTACAATGAGCAGTTCTTC
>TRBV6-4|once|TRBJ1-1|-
CASRSPTGFAEAFF
TGTGCCAGCAGGAGTCCCACAGGGTTCGCTGAAGCTTTCTTT
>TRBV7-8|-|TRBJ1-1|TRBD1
CASRKDRGLTEAFF
TGTGCCAGCAGGAAGGACAGGGGGCTCACTGAAGCTTTCTTT
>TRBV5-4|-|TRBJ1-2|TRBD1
CASSWDSSLNYGYTF
TGTGCCAGCAGCTGGGACAGTAGTCTTAACTATGGCTACACCTTC
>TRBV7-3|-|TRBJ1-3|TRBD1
CASSLTGTGGGNTIYF
TGTGCCAGCAGCTTAACCGGGACAGGGGGCGGAAACACCATATATTTT
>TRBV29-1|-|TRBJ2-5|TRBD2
CSVVRGLAGETQYF
TGCAGCGTTGTAAGAGGCCTAGCGGGAGAGACCCAGTACTTC
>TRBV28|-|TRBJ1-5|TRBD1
CASSLGTGGNQPQHF
TGTGCCAGCAGTTTAGGGACAGGGGGCAATCAGCCCCAGCATTTT
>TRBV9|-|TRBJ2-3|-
CASSGQGTSTDTQYF
TGTGCCAGCAGCGGCCAGGGAACTAGCACAGATACGCAGTATTTT
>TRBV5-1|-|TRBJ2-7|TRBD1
CASRVDRSYYEQYF
TGCGCCAGCAGGGTGGACAGGTCATATTACGAGCAGTACTTC
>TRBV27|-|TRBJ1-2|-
CASSSGSNYGYTF
TGTGCCAGCAGTTCGGGTTCTAACTATGGCTACACCTTC
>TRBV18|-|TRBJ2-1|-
CASSDEIQISSYNEQFF
TGTGCCAGCTCCGACGAAATACAGATTAGCTCCTACAATGAGCAGTTCTTC